This TCR beta chain was profiled in a study of CXCR3-negative and CXCR3-positive naive CD8 T cells. General study findings and limits: For naive cells, CXCR3-negative and CXCR3-positive subsets had similar TRBV-TRBJ usage; for memory cells, usage differed. Relative to CXCR3-negative naive cells, CXCR3-positive naive cells had more hydrophobic TRB CDR3s.

The libraries of TRB cDNA were prepared using 5' RACE with UMI labels. After re-calling the 5' RACE reads, TCRdb lists one entry per CDR3 protein, DNA absent. This repertoire includes about 150,000 distinct CDR3 sequences. Germline-derived CDR1 and CDR2 are SEHNR and FQNEAQ (reference sequence). The CDR3 spans 14 residues. Comment on this clonotype: The antigen is undetermined.

The source material was naive CXCR3+ CD8+ T cells from blood. Subset reported: CD45RO-CCR7+CD27+CD95- naive CD8+ T cells expressing CXCR3 (TNR3+). The TCR sequence derives from a human donor in good health. Some clones in this sample may be carry-over from other donors' samples. The chain combines TRBV7-9 with TRBJ1-1; TCRdb proposes TRBD1, but this gene call is untestable without DNA. This CDR3 reads CASSPPGFDTEAFF.